The table lists the clone carrying this TCR beta chain with a few counts. Its antigen is unidentified. This sample was included in a study of T-cell memory formation after mild COVID-19. Using constant-segment primers, 5'RACE produced TCR alpha and TCR beta cDNA libraries carrying sample barcodes and UMIs. TCRdb re-analysed the 5' RACE reads in MiXCR, keeping a single row per CDR3 protein. Of some 50,000 distinct CDR3 sequences detected, roughly 12% appear once; the ten largest clones hold approximately 25%. Overall study results and limits: Unconfirmed was the SARS-CoV-2 specificity of second-wave clones that peaked on day 37. The CD4+ clones that contracted clustered mainly within CM and EM, and the CD8+ clones concentrated in EMRA. While clones contracting from day 15 to 85 were balanced between CD4 and CD8, later expanders leaned CD4+.

V was cut by 7 bases and J by 6 bases, with 19 bases left in between. Germline assignment: CDR1 MNHEY and CDR2 SVGAGI. The CDR3 is 15 residues long. The clonotype comes from a man aged 18 to 30 who had mild COVID-19 (a few samples of this study predate the infection). Cell type and time point are not known. Input material: PBMCs or a T cell subset sorted from them (not recorded which). This chain links TRBV6-5 with TRBJ1-5; perhaps TRBD1 as D (6 bases). In nucleotides, the CDR3 is TGTGCCAGCAAGCCCCAGGGGCGCCTCATTCAGCCCCAGCATTTT. Translation: CASKPQGRLIQPQHF.